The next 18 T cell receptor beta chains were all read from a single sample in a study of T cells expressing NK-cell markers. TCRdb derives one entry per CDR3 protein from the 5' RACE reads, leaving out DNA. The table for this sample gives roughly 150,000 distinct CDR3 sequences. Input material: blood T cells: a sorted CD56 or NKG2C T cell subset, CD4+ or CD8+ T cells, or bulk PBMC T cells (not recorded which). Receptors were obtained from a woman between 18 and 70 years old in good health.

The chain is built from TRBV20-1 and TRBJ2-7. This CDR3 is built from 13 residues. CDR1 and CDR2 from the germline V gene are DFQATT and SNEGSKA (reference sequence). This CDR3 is CSARRMGSYEQYF.

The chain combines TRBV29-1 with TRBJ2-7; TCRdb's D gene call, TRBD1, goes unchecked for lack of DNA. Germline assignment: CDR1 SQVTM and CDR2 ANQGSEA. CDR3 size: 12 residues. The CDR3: CSITRGVYEQYF.

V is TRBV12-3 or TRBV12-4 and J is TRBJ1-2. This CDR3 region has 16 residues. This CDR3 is CASTPPGLNRNYGYTF.

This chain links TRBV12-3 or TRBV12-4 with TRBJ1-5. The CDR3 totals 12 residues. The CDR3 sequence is CASSSTHQPQHF.

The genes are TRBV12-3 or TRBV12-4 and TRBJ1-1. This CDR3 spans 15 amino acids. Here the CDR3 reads CASSLGGTTNTEAFF.

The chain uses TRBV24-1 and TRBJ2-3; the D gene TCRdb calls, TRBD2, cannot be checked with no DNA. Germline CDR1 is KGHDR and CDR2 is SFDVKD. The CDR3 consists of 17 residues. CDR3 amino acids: CATSVTSGRANTDTQYF.

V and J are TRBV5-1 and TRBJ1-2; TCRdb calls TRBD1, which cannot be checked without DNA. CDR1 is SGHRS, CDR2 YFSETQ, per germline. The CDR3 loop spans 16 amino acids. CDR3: CASSLGAGGISNGYTF. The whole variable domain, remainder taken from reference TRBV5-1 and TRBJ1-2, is KAGVTQTPRYLIKTRGQQVTLSCSPISGHRSVSWYQQTPGQGLQFLFEYFSETQRNKGNFPGRFSGRQFSNSRSEMNVSTLELGDSALYLCASSLGAGGISNGYTFGSGTRLTVV.

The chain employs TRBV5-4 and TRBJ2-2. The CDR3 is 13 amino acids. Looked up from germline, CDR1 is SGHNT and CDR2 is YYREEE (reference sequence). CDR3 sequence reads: CASSLRFPGELFF. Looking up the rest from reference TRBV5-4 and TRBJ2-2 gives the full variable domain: ETGVTQSPTHLIKTRGQQVTLRCSSQSGHNTVSWYQQALGQGPQFIFQYYREEENGRGNFPPRFSGLQFPNYSSELNVNALELDDSALYLCASSLRFPGELFFGEGSRLTVL.

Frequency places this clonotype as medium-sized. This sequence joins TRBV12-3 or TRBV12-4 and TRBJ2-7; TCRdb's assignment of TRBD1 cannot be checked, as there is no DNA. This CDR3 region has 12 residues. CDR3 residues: CASSLPPREQYF.

The CDR3 loop is CASSPGGSSGANVLTF. The chain carries TRBV6-1 and TRBJ2-6; without DNA, the TCRdb call of TRBD1 cannot be checked. This CDR3 has 16 amino acids. Germline CDR1 is MNHNS and CDR2 is SASEGT.

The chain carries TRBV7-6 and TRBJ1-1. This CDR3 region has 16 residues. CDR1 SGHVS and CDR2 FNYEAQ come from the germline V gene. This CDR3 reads CASSGRGGSVNTEAFF. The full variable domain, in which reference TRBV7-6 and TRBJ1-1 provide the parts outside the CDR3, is GAGVSQSPRYKVTKRGQDVALRCDPISGHVSLYWYRQALGQGPEFLTYFNYEAQQDKSGLPNDRFSAERPEGSISTLTIQRTEQRDSAMYRCASSGRGGSVNTEAFFGQGTRLTVV.

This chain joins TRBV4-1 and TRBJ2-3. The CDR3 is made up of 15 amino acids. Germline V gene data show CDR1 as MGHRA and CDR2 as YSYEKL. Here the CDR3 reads CASSQDPVATDTQYF.

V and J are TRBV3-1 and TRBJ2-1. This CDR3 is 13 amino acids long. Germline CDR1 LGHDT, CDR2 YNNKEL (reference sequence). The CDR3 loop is CASSIGGYNEQFF.

CDR3: CASSAASGGYTF. V gene TRBV5-5 combines with J gene TRBJ1-2. Germline V gene lookup returns CDR1 SGHKS and CDR2 YYEKEE (reference sequence). The CDR3 loop spans 12 amino acids. The complete variable domain, with remaining parts taken from reference TRBV5-5 and TRBJ1-2, reads DAGVTQSPTHLIKTRGQQVTLRCSPISGHKSVSWYQQVLGQGPQFIFQYYEKEERGRGNFPDRFSARQFPNYSSELNVNALLLGDSALYLCASSAASGGYTFGSGTRLTVV.

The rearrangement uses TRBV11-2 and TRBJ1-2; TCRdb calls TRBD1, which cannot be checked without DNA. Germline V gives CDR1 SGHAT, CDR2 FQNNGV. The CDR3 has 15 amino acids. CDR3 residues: CASSRRTGDNYGYTF.

The CDR3 loop reads CSASIPSPLSYNEQFF. The chain carries TRBV20-1 and TRBJ2-1; TCRdb's D gene call, TRBD2, goes unchecked for lack of DNA. CDR1 is DFQATT and CDR2 is SNEGSKA in the germline V gene (reference sequence). CDR3 length: 16 amino acids.

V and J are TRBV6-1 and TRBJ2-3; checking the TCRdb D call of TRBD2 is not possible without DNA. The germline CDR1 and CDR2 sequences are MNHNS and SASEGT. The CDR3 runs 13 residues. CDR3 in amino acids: CASPQGPRDTQYF.

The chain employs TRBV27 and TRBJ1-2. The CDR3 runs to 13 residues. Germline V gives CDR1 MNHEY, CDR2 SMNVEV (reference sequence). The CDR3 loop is CASSFNGDYGYTF.